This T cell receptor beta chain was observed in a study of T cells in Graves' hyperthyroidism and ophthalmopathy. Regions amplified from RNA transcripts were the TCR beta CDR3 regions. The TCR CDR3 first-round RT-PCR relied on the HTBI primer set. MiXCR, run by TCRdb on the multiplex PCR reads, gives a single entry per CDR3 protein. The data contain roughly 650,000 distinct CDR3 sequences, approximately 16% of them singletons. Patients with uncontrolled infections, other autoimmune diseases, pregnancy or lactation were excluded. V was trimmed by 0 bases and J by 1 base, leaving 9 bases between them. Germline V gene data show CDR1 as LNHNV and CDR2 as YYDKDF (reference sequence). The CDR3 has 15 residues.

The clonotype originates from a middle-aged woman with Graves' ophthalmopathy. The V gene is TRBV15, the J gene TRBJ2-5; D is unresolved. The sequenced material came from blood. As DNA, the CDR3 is TGTGCCACCAGCAGAGATGTCTACCCCCAAGAGACCCAGTACTTC. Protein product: CATSRDVYPQETQYF.